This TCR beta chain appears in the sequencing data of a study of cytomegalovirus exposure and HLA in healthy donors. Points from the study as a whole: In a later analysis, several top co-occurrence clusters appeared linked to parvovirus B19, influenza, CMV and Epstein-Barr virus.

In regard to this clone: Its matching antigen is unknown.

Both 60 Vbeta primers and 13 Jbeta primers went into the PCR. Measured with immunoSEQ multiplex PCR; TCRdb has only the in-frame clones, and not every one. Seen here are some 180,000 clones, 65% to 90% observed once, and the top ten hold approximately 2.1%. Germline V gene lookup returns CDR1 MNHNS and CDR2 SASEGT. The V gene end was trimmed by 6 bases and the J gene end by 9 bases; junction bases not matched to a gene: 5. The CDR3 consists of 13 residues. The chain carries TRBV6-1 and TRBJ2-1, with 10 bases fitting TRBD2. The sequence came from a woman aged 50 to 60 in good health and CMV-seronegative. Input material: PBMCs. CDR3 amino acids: CASRQREGREQFF. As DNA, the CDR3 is TGTGCCAGCAGACAGCGGGAGGGGCGTGAGCAGTTCTTC.